This T cell receptor (beta chain) was observed in a study of shared clonotypes between healthy human individuals. About the research overall: There were three CD4 naive, three CD4 memory, two CD8 naive and one CD8 memory plates per donor.

Losses at the gene ends were 5 bases for V and 8 bases for J; bases not matched to a gene: 5. This CDR3 has 14 residues. Germline V lookup: CDR1 MNHEY, CDR2 SVGAGI. An assay was performed, and its level was deep. Here immunoSEQ multiplex PCR was the method, and the copy in TCRdb shows in-frame clones only, minus some. The sample shows millions of clones, just over 90% of them seen only once. Donors were healthy HIV-negative adults without recent acute infections or vaccinations. Nashville, Tennessee was home to all donors, who were Caucasian adults. In the case of this clone: Other DNA variants within this sample encode the same CDR3.

The clonotype was recovered from a man aged 18 to 29 in good health. Some clones in this sample may be carry-over from other donors' samples. The sample consisted of naive CD4+ T cells from PBMCs. The subset here: CD45RA+ positively selected. The chain has TRBV6-5 and TRBJ1-4, with 10 bases identical to TRBD1. The CDR3 reads CASSPGQGREKLFF. In DNA form, the CDR3 reads TGTGCCAGCAGTCCGGGACAGGGGCGGGAAAAACTGTTTTTT.